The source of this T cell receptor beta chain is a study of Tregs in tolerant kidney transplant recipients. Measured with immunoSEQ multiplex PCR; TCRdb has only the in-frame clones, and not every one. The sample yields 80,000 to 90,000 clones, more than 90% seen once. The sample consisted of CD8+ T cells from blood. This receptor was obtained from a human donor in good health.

The CDR3 bases are TGTGCCAGCAGCCAATCTCCTGGGACGGTCTACGAGCAGTACTTC. This codes for CASSQSPGTVYEQYF. This sequence joins TRBV16 and TRBJ2-7; D tentatively fits TRBD1 or TRBD2 (5 bases each). Trimming shortened V by 0 bases and J by 3 bases, and 12 bases separated the two germline ends. The CDR3 is 15 residues long. Germline V CDR1 and CDR2: KGHSY, FQNENV.